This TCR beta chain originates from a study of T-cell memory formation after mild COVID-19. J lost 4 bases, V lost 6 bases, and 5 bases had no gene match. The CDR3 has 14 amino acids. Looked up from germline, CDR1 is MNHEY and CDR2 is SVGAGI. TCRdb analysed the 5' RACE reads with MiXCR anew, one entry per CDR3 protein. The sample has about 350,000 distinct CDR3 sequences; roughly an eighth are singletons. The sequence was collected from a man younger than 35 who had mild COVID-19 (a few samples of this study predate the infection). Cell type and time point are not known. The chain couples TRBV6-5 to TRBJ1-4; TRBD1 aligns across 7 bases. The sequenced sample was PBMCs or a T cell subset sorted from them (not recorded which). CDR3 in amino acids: CASRTGTVNEKLFF. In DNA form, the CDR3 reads TGTGCCAGCAGGACCGGGACAGTTAATGAAAAACTGTTTTTT.